Following are 18 T cell receptor beta chains from one sample sequenced in a study of memory CD4+ T cells and cytomegalovirus serostatus. Data came from immunoSEQ multiplex PCR; TCRdb stores just in-frame clones and leaves some out. The sample yields about 52,000 clones, around 88% seen once. The sort gate was single viable CD3+CD4+CD8-CD45RO+ cells for memory CD4+ T cells. The sequenced sample consisted of memory CD4+ T cells from blood. All receptors come from an adult in good health and CMV-seropositive.

A word on this clone: This CDR3 is also generated by other DNA sequences in the sample. The V gene is TRBV4-1, the J gene TRBJ2-3, with 9 bases fitting TRBD1. Per germline, CDR1 MGHRA and CDR2 YSYEKL. V shed 1 base and J 0 bases; nucleotides not matched to a gene: 2. This CDR3 comprises 16 residues. CDR3 amino acids: CASSQVGTGSTDTQYF. In DNA form, the CDR3 reads TGCGCCAGCAGCCAAGTCGGGACAGGGAGCACAGATACGCAGTATTTT.

The chain uses TRBV2 and TRBJ1-4; D ambiguous. The CDR3 extends over 16 amino acids. Germline-derived CDR1 and CDR2 are SNHLY and FYNNEI. V lost 5 bases and J 5 bases, leaving 18 bases between the germline ends. DNA of the CDR3: TGTGCCAGCAGTTCTAGACAAAACCCAGTGAATGAAAAACTGTTTTTT. Amino acids: CASSSRQNPVNEKLFF.

The gene calls are TRBV11-2 and TRBJ2-7; possible D gene TRBD2, 5 bases. This CDR3 has 13 amino acids. Germline V gives CDR1 SGHAT, CDR2 FQNNGV. Trimming left V 3 bases short and J 3 bases short, with 9 bases between. The CDR3 nucleotides read TGTGCCAGCAGCTTCGGGGTTTTCTACGAGCAGTACTTC. It yields the protein CASSFGVFYEQYF.

The genes are TRBV19 and TRBJ2-5; 7 bases match TRBD2. The CDR3 loop spans 15 amino acids. CDR1 LNHDA and CDR2 SQIVND come from the germline V gene (reference sequence). Trimming cost V 3 bases and J 3 bases; bases outside gene matches: 7. The CDR3, as DNA: TGTGCCAGTAGTATTGGGACTACCGGGAAAGAGACCCAGTACTTC. Translating it yields CASSIGTTGKETQYF. The complete variable domain, with remaining parts taken from reference TRBV19 and TRBJ2-5, reads DGGITQSPKYLFRKEGQNVTLSCEQNLNHDAMYWYRQDPGQGLRLIYYSQIVNDFQKGDIAEGYSVSREKKESFPLTVTSAQKNPTAFYLCASSIGTTGKETQYFGPGTRLLVL.

Within the sample, this clone is medium-sized (0.01 to 0.1%). This chain links TRBV6-1 with TRBJ2-7; TRBD1 is a possible D gene (6 bases). CDR3 length: 14 residues. The germline V gene encodes CDR1 MNHNS and CDR2 SASEGT. Trimming took 1 base from V and 2 from J, leaving 9 bases between them. CDR3 coding DNA: TGTGCCAGCAGTGAAGGGGGACAAACCTACGAGCAGTACTTC. Translating it yields CASSEGGQTYEQYF.

V gene TRBV5-6 combines with J gene TRBJ2-6; D gene ambiguous. The CDR3 contains 16 residues. Trimming cost V 5 bases and J 0 bases, with 12 bases left between them. Germline CDR1 is SGHDT and CDR2 is YYEEEE. DNA for the CDR3: TGTGCCAGCAGTTGGGTTGGAGACTCTGGGGCCAACGTCCTGACTTTC. Encoded protein: CASSWVGDSGANVLTF.

The chain combines TRBV5-6 with TRBJ2-7; D unresolved. The CDR3 is 16 residues long. Germline V gene data show CDR1 as SGHDT and CDR2 as YYEEEE. V was cut by 0 bases and J by 1 base, with 14 bases left in between. CDR3: CASSLVGARISYEQYF. The CDR3 DNA is TGTGCCAGCAGCTTGGTCGGCGCCCGGATATCCTACGAGCAGTACTTC.

The rearrangement links TRBV11-2 to TRBJ1-5; 9 positions agree with TRBD1. The V gene's germline CDR1 is SGHAT and CDR2 FQNNGV. V was clipped by 0 bases and J by 9 bases; unmatched bases: 6. The CDR3 is made up of 15 amino acids. CDR3 region: CASSLDGQGRGPQHF. The CDR3 DNA reads as TGTGCCAGCAGCTTAGATGGACAGGGGCGAGGGCCCCAGCATTTT.

The chain uses TRBV28 and TRBJ1-5; 8 positions agree with TRBD1. The V gene's germline CDR1 is MDHEN and CDR2 SYDVKM. The CDR3 is 19 amino acids. With V trimmed by 6 bases and J by 0 bases, 16 bases remained unmatched. The CDR3 region is CASRTLRGTGVYSNQPQHF. CDR3 sequence (DNA): TGTGCCAGCAGGACCCTCAGAGGGACAGGTGTTTATAGCAATCAGCCCCAGCATTTT. Full variable domain (missing parts from reference TRBV28 and TRBJ1-5): DVKVTQSSRYLVKRTGEKVFLECVQDMDHENMFWYRQDPGLGLRLIYFSYDVKMKEKGDIPEGYSVSREKKERFSLILESASTNQTSMYLCASRTLRGTGVYSNQPQHFGDGTRLSIL.

This rearrangement joins TRBV2 to TRBJ2-1; 11 nucleotides agree with TRBD2. The germline V gene has CDR1 SNHLY and CDR2 FYNNEI. The CDR3 runs to 14 residues. V dropped 6 bases and J dropped 7; count of bases not matched to a gene: 5. The CDR3 spells CASRSSGGANEQFF. For the CDR3, the DNA is TGTGCCAGCAGAAGTAGCGGGGGGGCGAATGAGCAGTTCTTC.

This clone was recorded a few times. V and J are TRBV6-6 and TRBJ2-7; 7 positions match TRBD2. Germline assignment: CDR1 MNHNY and CDR2 SVGAGI (reference sequence). CDR3 length equals 15 residues. V lost 4 bases and J lost 7; bases outside the gene matches: 13. In nucleotides, the CDR3 is TGTGCCAGCAGTTCTCAAGCGGGGTCCCGGGGGGAGCAGTACTTC. Protein: CASSSQAGSRGEQYF.

The rearrangement uses TRBV11-2 and TRBJ1-1; 8 nucleotides align to TRBD1. With 5 bases clipped from V and 4 bases from J, the junction kept 3 bases outside the gene matches. Germline V gene sequence: CDR1 SGHAT, CDR2 FQNNGV. CDR3 length: 13 residues. CDR3 DNA sequence: TGTGCCAGCAGCCAGGACAGGGTCACTGAAGCTTTCTTT. It yields the protein CASSQDRVTEAFF.

The V and J genes are TRBV6-1 and TRBJ1-4, with TRBD1 matching over 8 bases. The CDR3 covers 16 residues. J gave up 5 bases and V 1 base, and 6 bases lay outside the gene matches. Per germline, CDR1 MNHNS and CDR2 SASEGT. CDR3 bases: TGTGCCAGCAGTGAAGGCAGGGGGCCCTCGAATGAAAAACTGTTTTTT. This gives the protein CASSEGRGPSNEKLFF.

This clone was picked up one time. This chain connects TRBV5-1 to TRBJ2-7, with a possible D match to TRBD1 (6 bases). Germline CDR1 and CDR2: SGHRS and YFSETQ. V lost 2 bases and J lost 3, with 15 bases in between. The CDR3 runs to 15 residues. The CDR3 is CASSFTPGRGYEQYF. The CDR3 nucleotides are TGCGCCAGCAGCTTCACCCCGGGCAGGGGCTACGAGCAGTACTTC.

The chain combines TRBV2 with TRBJ2-5; the D gene is possibly TRBD2 (6 bases). V gave up 4 bases and J gave up 5 bases, with 17 bases separating them. Germline CDR1 reads SNHLY; CDR2 reads FYNNEI. This CDR3 is built from 15 residues. CDR3 protein: CASSGGTQKGETQYF. In nucleotides, the CDR3 is TGTGCCAGCAGTGGGGGGACTCAAAAGGGGGAGACCCAGTACTTC.

This chain uses TRBV18 with TRBJ2-6, with a weak D call TRBD2 (6 bases). V lost 1 base and J lost 0, with 13 bases in between. This CDR3 has 18 residues. Germline-derived CDR1 and CDR2 are KGHSH and LQKENI. CDR3 nucleotides: TGTGCCAGCTCACCACGCCTGGGGAGGCCCTCTGGGGCCAACGTCCTGACTTTC. Protein product: CASSPRLGRPSGANVLTF.

The gene calls are TRBV28 and TRBJ1-4; D might be TRBD1 (5 bases). Germline CDR1 reads MDHEN; CDR2 reads SYDVKM. This CDR3 contains 15 residues. V was shortened by 5 bases and J by 8 bases, with 18 bases between the two germline ends. The CDR3 DNA sequence: TGTGCCAGCAGTGTTACTTATTGGGGGGAAGAAAAACTGTTTTTT. This sequence encodes CASSVTYWGEEKLFF.

V and J are TRBV6-1 and TRBJ1-1, with TRBD1 matching 8 bases. CDR1 and CDR2 (germline): MNHNS, SASEGT. This CDR3 contains 13 residues. J gave up 3 bases and V 6 bases, and 3 bases lay outside the gene matches. The DNA for the CDR3 is TGTGCCAGCAGGGACAGGGTATACACTGAAGCTTTCTTT. Protein sequence: CASRDRVYTEAFF.